Described below is a single T cell receptor beta chain sequence and its context. These data belong to a study of cytomegalovirus exposure and HLA in healthy donors. There are 15 residues in the CDR3. V was cut by 0 bases and J by 3 bases, with 13 bases left in between. Germline-derived CDR1 and CDR2 are SGDLS and YYNGEE. It was with 60 Vbeta and 13 Jbeta primers that the PCR ran. The protocol was immunoSEQ multiplex PCR, while the TCRdb copy is restricted to in-frame clones and leaves out a portion. There are around 150,000 clones in the sample; approximately 82% occur only once, and 1.5% to 1.7% lies in the top ten. In nominal health when sampled, donors likely had unrecorded immune exposures nonetheless.

Sequences were obtained from PBMCs. This sequence was found in a man aged 35 to 55 in good health and CMV-seronegative. V gene TRBV9 combines with J gene TRBJ2-7, with a weak D call TRBD2 (6 bases). CDR3 loop: CASSVGDSVVYEQYF. As DNA, the CDR3 is TGTGCCAGCAGCGTAGGGGACTCGGTTGTCTACGAGCAGTACTTC.